The 10 T cell receptor beta chains reported below all come from one sample, sequenced in a study of cytomegalovirus exposure and HLA in healthy donors. The method was immunoSEQ multiplex PCR; TCRdb's version includes in-frame clones alone and lacks a portion of them. In the table there are some 160,000 clones, more than 75% of which are singletons. The sample consisted of PBMCs. The receptors originated from a man between 18 and 35 years old in good health and CMV-seronegative.

This clone turned up a few times. For the CDR3, the DNA is TGCAGTGCTAGTAACAGGCGGGGCTACACCTTC. Translated: CSASNRRGYTF. V usage is TRBV20-1 and J usage is TRBJ1-2; D is perhaps TRBD1 (5 bases). The CDR3 contains 11 residues. Germline V gives CDR1 DFQATT, CDR2 SNEGSKA (reference sequence). The germline V and J ends were trimmed by 3 bases and 8 bases, with 10 bases remaining between them.

V gene TRBV2 combines with J gene TRBJ2-7, with 9 nucleotides matching TRBD2. Germline-derived CDR1 and CDR2 are SNHLY and FYNNEI. The V gene end was trimmed by 0 bases and the J gene end by 6 bases; junction bases not matched to a gene: 9. The CDR3 has 16 residues. DNA for the CDR3: TGTGCCAGCAGTGAAGCGCATGGCGGGAGGGGGGGCGAGCAGTACTTC. It encodes CASSEAHGGRGGEQYF.

The chain combines TRBV7-2 with TRBJ1-2, with 7 bases lining up with TRBD1. The CDR3 loop spans 15 amino acids. Germline CDR1 is SGHTA and CDR2 is FQGNSA. Trimming took 4 bases from V and 8 from J; bases not matched to a gene: 13. This chain's CDR3 is CASSSYLTGAGGYTF. In nucleotides, the CDR3 is TGTGCCAGCAGCTCCTACCTCACAGGGGCCGGAGGCTACACCTTC.

This sequence joins TRBV7-9 and TRBJ1-5; 9 bases fit TRBD1. The germline gives CDR1 SEHNR, CDR2 FQNEAQ (reference sequence). J gave up 3 bases and V 8 bases, and 8 bases lay outside the gene matches. The CDR3 totals 15 residues. CDR3 protein: CASCPGTGPNQPQHF. For the CDR3, the DNA is TGTGCCAGCTGCCCCGGGACAGGGCCCAATCAGCCCCAGCATTTT.

CDR3 sequence (DNA): TGTGCCAGCAGCTTATTGGTAGCGCGCAGCACCGGGGAGCTGTTTTTT. Its translation is CASSLLVARSTGELFF. The chain carries TRBV7-9 and TRBJ2-2; D is possibly TRBD2 (5 bases). The CDR3 sequence is 16 residues long. V was clipped by 2 bases and J by 4 bases, with 14 bases between them. Looked up from germline, CDR1 is SEHNR and CDR2 is FQNEAQ (reference sequence).

This chain joins TRBV25-1 and TRBJ2-2; 8 nucleotides agree with TRBD1. In germline, CDR1 is MGHDK, CDR2 SYGVNS. Germline trimming cut 8 bases from V and 5 bases from J; bases unmatched to any gene: 10. The CDR3 has 15 amino acids. CDR3 sequence reads: CASGRWTGRTGELFF. The CDR3 DNA reads TGTGCCAGCGGACGTTGGACAGGGCGGACCGGGGAGCTGTTTTTT.

This clone was detected once. The chain carries TRBV19 and TRBJ1-1, with D possibly TRBD1 on 5 matching bases. Trimming cost V 0 bases and J 4 bases, with 9 bases left between them. The germline V gene encodes CDR1 LNHDA and CDR2 SQIVND (reference sequence). There are 14 residues in the CDR3. CDR3 amino acids: CASSIDRGSTEAFF. Written as DNA, the CDR3 is TGTGCCAGTAGTATAGATAGGGGAAGCACTGAAGCTTTCTTT. Based on the CDR3 plus reference TRBV19 and TRBJ1-1, the full variable domain is DGGITQSPKYLFRKEGQNVTLSCEQNLNHDAMYWYRQDPGQGLRLIYYSQIVNDFQKGDIAEGYSVSREKKESFPLTVTSAQKNPTAFYLCASSIDRGSTEAFFGQGTRLTVV.

Points on this clone: A much larger clone differs from this one at a single base, so this may be a read error. This chain links TRBV5-4 with TRBJ2-2, with D hard to call. This CDR3 has 14 residues. Germline CDR1 reads SGHNT; CDR2 reads YYREEE (reference sequence). Trimming cost V 0 bases and J 1 base, with 4 bases left between them. Here the CDR3 reads CASSLGQNTGELFF. In nucleotides, the CDR3 is TGTGCCAGCAGCTTGGGTCAGAACACCGGGGAGCTGTTTTTT.

The rearrangement links TRBV6-5 to TRBJ1-2, with D possibly being TRBD1 (6 bases). Germline-derived CDR1 and CDR2 are MNHEY and SVGAGI. This CDR3 contains 13 residues. V was shortened by 6 bases and J by 4 bases, with 12 bases between the two germline ends. Written as DNA, the CDR3 is TGTGCCAGCAGAATGACAGGTGGCTATGGCTACACCTTC. Protein sequence: CASRMTGGYGYTF.

Only one count was recorded for this clone. This chain uses TRBV29-1 with TRBJ2-3; D not resolved. The CDR3 loop spans 14 amino acids. The V gene lost 6 bases and the J gene lost 0 bases, with 13 bases spanning the gap. The germline gives CDR1 SQVTM, CDR2 ANQGSEA. The CDR3 spells CSVPKEHSTDTQYF. The CDR3 nucleotides are TGCAGCGTCCCAAAGGAGCACAGCACAGATACGCAGTATTTT.